This entry features one TCR beta chain sequence. Its antigen is unidentified. The data were taken from a study of cytomegalovirus exposure and HLA in healthy donors. As for the study in general: The same platform used for the approximately 670 first-cohort repertoires was also used for the 95 to 150 validation repertoires, as a later analysis reported. Findings and limits, study-wide: In vitro confirmation showed a few CMV-associated chains to be CMV antigen specific.

The assay was immunoSEQ multiplex PCR, and TCRdb's table has in-frame clones only and misses some. The profile shows fewer than 70,000 clones, around 90% of them singletons. Germline CDR1 reads SGHRS; CDR2 reads YFSETQ. The CDR3 is 15 amino acids. V was shortened by 0 bases and J by 4 bases, with 13 bases between the two germline ends. The TCR sequence derives from a man aged 18 to 35 in good health and CMV-seronegative. The rearrangement links TRBV5-1 to TRBJ1-2; D unresolved. Sequencing was done on a sample of PBMCs. The CDR3 coding sequence is TGCGCCAGCAGCTTGGTTGTGTCTCCCCCCTATGGCTACACCTTC. This translates into CASSLVVSPPYGYTF.